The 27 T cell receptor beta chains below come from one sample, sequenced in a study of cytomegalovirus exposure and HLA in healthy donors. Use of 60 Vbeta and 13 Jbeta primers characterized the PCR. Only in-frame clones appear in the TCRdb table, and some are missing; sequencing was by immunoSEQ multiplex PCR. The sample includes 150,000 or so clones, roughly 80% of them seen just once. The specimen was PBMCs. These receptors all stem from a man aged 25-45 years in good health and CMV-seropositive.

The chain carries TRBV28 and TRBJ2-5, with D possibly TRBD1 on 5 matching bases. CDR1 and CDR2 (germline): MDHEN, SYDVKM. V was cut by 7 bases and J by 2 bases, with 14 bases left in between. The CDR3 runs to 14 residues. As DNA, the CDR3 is TGTGCCAGCACCCTCGCAGGGCGTCAAGAGACCCAGTACTTC. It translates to CASTLAGRQETQYF.

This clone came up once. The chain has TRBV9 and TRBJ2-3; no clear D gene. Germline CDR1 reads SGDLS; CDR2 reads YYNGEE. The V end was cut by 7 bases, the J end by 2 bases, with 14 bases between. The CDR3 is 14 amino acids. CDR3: CASGSWPTTDTQYF. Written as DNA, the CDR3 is TGTGCCAGCGGTTCATGGCCAACCACAGATACGCAGTATTTT.

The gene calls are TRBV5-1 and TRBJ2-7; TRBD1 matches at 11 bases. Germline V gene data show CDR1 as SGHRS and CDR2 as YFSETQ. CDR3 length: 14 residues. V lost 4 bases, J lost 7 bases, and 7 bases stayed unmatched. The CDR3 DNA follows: TGCGCCAGCAGCATCGGGACAGGGGGGAGAGAGCAGTACTTC. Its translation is CASSIGTGGREQYF.

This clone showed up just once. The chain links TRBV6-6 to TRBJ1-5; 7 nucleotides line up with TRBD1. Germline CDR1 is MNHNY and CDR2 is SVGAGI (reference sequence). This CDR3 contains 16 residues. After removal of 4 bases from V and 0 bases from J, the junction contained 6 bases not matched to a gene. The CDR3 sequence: CASSSPRGYSNQPQHF. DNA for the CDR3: TGTGCCAGCAGTTCCCCCAGGGGGTATAGCAATCAGCCCCAGCATTTT.

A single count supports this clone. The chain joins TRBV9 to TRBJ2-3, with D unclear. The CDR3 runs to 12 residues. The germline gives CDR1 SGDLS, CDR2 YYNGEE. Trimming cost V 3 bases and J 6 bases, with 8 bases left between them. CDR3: CASSAPTDTQYF. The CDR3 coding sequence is TGTGCCAGCAGCGCCCCTACGGATACGCAGTATTTT.

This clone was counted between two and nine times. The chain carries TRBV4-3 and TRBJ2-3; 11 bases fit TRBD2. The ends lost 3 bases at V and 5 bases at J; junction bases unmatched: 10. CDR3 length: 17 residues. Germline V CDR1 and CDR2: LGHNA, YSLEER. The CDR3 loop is CASSHPSETSGVDTQYF. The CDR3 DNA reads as TGCGCCAGCAGCCATCCCTCGGAGACTAGCGGGGTAGATACGCAGTATTTT.

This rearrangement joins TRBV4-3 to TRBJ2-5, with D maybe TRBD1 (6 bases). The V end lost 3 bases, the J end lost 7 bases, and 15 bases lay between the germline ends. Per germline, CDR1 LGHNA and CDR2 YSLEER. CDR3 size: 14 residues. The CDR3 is CASSQTDRTGTQYF. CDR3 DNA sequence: TGCGCCAGCAGCCAGACAGACAGGACGGGGACCCAGTACTTC.

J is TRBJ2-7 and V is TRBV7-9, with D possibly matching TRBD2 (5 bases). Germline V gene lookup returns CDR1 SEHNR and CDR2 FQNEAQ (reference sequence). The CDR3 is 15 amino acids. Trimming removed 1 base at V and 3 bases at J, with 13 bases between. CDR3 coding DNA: TGTGCCAGCAGCTTAGACCAGGCTAGCAGCTACGAGCAGTACTTC. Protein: CASSLDQASSYEQYF.

Here the CDR3 reads CASKDQGDNSPLHF. In DNA, the CDR3 is TGTGCCAGCAAGGACCAGGGGGATAATTCACCCCTCCACTTT. This chain joins TRBV6-5 and TRBJ1-6; 7 positions match TRBD1. The CDR3 has 14 amino acids. CDR1 MNHEY and CDR2 SVGAGI come from the germline V gene. J gave up 5 bases and V 7 bases, and 5 bases lay outside the gene matches.

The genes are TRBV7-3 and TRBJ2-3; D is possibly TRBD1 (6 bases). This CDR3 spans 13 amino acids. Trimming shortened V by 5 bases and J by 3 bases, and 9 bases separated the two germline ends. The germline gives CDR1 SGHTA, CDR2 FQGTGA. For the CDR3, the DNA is TGTGCCAGCAGCAATGGACAGACAGATACGCAGTATTTT. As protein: CASSNGQTDTQYF.

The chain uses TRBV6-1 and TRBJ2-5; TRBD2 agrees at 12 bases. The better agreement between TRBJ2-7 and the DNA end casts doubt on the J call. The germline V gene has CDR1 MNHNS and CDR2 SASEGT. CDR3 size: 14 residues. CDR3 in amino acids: CATRGLAGTYEQYF. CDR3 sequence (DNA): TGTGCCACCCGAGGACTAGCGGGAACCTACGAGCAGTACTTC.

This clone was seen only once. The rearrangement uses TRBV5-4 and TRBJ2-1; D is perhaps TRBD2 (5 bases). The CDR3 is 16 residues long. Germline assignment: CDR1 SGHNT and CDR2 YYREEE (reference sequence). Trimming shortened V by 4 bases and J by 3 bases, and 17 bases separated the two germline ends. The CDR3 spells CASSKRDTHLYNEQFF. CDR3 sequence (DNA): TGTGCCAGCAGCAAACGGGATACCCACCTCTACAATGAGCAGTTCTTC.

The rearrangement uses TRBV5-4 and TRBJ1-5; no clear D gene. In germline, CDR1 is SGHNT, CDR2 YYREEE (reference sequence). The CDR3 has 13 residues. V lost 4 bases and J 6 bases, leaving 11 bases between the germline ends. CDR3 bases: TGTGCCAGCAGCCCCTCCTACGTTCAGCCCCAGCATTTT. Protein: CASSPSYVQPQHF.

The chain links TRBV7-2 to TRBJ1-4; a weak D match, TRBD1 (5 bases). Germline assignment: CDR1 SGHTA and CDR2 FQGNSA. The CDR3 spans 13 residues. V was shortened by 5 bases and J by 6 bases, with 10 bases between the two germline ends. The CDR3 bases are TGTGCCAGCAGCCCTACCAGGGATGAAAAACTGTTTTTT. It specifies CASSPTRDEKLFF.

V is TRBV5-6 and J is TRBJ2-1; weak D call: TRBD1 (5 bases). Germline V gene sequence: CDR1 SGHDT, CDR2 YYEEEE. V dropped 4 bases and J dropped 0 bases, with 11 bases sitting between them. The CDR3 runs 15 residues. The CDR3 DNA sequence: TGTGCCAGCAGCCTGACAACAGGCTCCTACAATGAGCAGTTCTTC. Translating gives CASSLTTGSYNEQFF.

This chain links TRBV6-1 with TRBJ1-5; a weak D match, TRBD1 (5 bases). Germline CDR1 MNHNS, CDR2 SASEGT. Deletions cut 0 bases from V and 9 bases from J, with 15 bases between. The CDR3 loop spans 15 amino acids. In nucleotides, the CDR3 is TGTGCCAGCAGTGAAGCTGACAGCCCTGTCCGGCCCCAGCATTTT. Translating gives CASSEADSPVRPQHF.

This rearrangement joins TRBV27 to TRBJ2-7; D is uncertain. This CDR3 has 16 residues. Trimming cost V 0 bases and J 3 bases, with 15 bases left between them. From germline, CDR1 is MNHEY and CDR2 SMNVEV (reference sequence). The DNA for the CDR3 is TGTGCCAGCAGTTTATCGGTCCCTTTAACGGGCTACGAGCAGTACTTC. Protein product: CASSLSVPLTGYEQYF.

CDR3: CATSPTGIAYEQYF. In DNA, the CDR3 is TGTGCCACCAGCCCTACAGGGATTGCATACGAGCAGTACTTC. The chain couples TRBV15 to TRBJ2-7, with a weak D call TRBD1 (6 bases). Trimming took off 5 bases at V and 4 bases at J, with 15 bases between the two ends. Germline-derived CDR1 and CDR2 are LNHNV and YYDKDF (reference sequence). The CDR3 is 14 amino acids.

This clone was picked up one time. DNA of the CDR3: TGTGCCAGCAGGCCGCCGGACAGGGGAGGAGACACTGAAGCTTTCTTT. Residues: CASRPPDRGGDTEAFF. V is TRBV28 and J is TRBJ1-1, with 9 bases lining up with TRBD1. The CDR3 spans 16 residues. V was clipped by 6 bases and J by 3 bases; unmatched bases: 11. Germline loops: CDR1 MDHEN, CDR2 SYDVKM.

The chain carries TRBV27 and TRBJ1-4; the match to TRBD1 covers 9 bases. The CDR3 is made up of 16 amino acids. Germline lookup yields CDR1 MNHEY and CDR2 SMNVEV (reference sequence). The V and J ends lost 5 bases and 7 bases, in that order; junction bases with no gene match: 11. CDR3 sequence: CASSTSPRDRVEKLFF. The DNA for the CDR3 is TGTGCCAGCAGTACCTCTCCACGGGACAGGGTTGAAAAACTGTTTTTT.

The CDR3 loop is CASSPSGSTDTQYF. DNA for the CDR3: TGTGCCAGCAGCCCTAGCGGGAGCACAGATACGCAGTATTTT. The chain has TRBV9 and TRBJ2-3, with TRBD2 matching over 8 bases. The CDR3 totals 14 residues. From germline, CDR1 is SGDLS and CDR2 YYNGEE. The trim removed 4 bases at V and 0 bases at J, leaving 1 base unmatched. Complete variable domain (other parts from reference TRBV9 and TRBJ2-3): DSGVTQTPKHLITATGQRVTLRCSPRSGDLSVYWYQQSLDQGLQFLIQYYNGEERAKGNILERFSAQQFPDLHSELNLSSLELGDSALYFCASSPSGSTDTQYFGPGTRLTVL.

CDR3 protein: CASREQGMTYEQYF. DNA for the CDR3: TGTGCCAGCAGGGAACAGGGGATGACCTACGAGCAGTACTTC. The chain uses TRBV6-1 and TRBJ2-7; 7 bases are shared with TRBD1. V was pared by 6 bases and J by 2 bases, with 7 bases of the junction left unmatched. CDR3 size: 14 residues. CDR1 and CDR2 (germline): MNHNS, SASEGT.

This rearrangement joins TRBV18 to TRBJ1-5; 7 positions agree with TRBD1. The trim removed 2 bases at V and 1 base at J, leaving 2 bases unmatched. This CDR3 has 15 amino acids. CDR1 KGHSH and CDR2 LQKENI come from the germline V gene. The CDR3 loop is CASSPVGQSNQPQHF. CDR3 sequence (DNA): TGTGCCAGCTCACCAGTGGGACAGAGCAATCAGCCCCAGCATTTT. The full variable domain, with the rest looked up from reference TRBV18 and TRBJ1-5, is NAGVMQNPRHLVRRRGQEARLRCSPMKGHSHVYWYRQLPEEGLKFMVYLQKENIIDESGMPKERFSAEFPKEGPSILRIQQVVRGDSAAYFCASSPVGQSNQPQHFGDGTRLSIL.

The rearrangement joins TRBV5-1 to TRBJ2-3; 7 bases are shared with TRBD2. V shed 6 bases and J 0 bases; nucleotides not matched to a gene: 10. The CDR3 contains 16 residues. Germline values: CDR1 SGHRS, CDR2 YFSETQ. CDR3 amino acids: CASIPGGGGSTDTQYF. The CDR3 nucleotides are TGCGCCAGCATCCCGGGCGGGGGAGGGAGCACAGATACGCAGTATTTT.

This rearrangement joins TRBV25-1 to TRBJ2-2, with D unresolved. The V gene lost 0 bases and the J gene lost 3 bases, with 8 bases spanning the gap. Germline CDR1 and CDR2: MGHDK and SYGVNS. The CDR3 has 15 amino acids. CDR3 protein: CASSEYAADTGELFF. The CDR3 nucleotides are TGTGCCAGCAGTGAATACGCGGCGGACACCGGGGAGCTGTTTTTT.

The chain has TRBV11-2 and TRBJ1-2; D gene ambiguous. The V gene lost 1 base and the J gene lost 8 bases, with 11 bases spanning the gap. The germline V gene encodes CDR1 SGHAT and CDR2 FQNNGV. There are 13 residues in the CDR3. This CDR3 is CASSLVPVTGYTF. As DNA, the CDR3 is TGTGCCAGCAGCTTAGTACCGGTCACCGGCTACACCTTC.

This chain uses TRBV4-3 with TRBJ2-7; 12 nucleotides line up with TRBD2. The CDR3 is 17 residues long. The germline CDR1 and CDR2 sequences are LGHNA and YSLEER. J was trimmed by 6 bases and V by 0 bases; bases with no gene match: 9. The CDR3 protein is CASSQESASGGVSEQYF. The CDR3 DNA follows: TGCGCCAGCAGCCAAGAAAGCGCTAGCGGGGGGGTTTCCGAGCAGTACTTC.